The 19 T cell receptor beta chains below all came from one sample that was sequenced in a study of T cells expressing NK-cell markers. TCRdb re-called the 5' RACE reads and shows each CDR3 protein once, DNA omitted. The sample table sets out 140,000 or so distinct CDR3 sequences. The sequenced sample consisted of blood T cells: a sorted CD56 or NKG2C T cell subset, CD4+ or CD8+ T cells, or bulk PBMC T cells (not recorded which). The receptors were sampled from a young man in good health.

The CDR3 here is CASSLAPPGGEETQYF. This chain joins TRBV12-3 or TRBV12-4 and TRBJ2-5; TCRdb's assignment of TRBD2 cannot be checked, as there is no DNA. This CDR3 has 16 amino acids.

V is TRBV29-1 and J is TRBJ2-7; the TCRdb D gene call, TRBD1, has no DNA to confirm it. CDR3 size: 13 residues. CDR1 is SQVTM and CDR2 is ANQGSEA in the germline V gene. Here the CDR3 reads CSVGQGDSYEQYF.

The V call is TRBV10-3, the J call TRBJ2-5; TCRdb's D call, TRBD1, is unchecked because there is no DNA. Germline-derived CDR1 and CDR2 are ENHRY and SYGVKD. The CDR3 covers 14 residues. The CDR3 is CAIRGGRTQETQYF.

V usage is TRBV5-1 and J usage is TRBJ2-1; TCRdb picks TRBD1, but there is no DNA to check that call. Germline V gives CDR1 SGHRS, CDR2 YFSETQ. The length of the CDR3 is 15 residues. The CDR3 sequence: CASSLRQGGYNEQFF.

The chain employs TRBV2 and TRBJ1-1. The CDR3 is 13 residues long. Germline CDR1 and CDR2: SNHLY and FYNNEI. CDR3 sequence reads: CASSEANAPEAFF.

This sequence joins TRBV4-1 and TRBJ1-1. CDR3 length: 15 amino acids. Germline values: CDR1 MGHRA, CDR2 YSYEKL. This CDR3 is CASSQVQGGNTEAFF.

The V call is TRBV2, the J call TRBJ1-5; TCRdb selects TRBD1, and the lack of DNA leaves this call unchecked. The germline V gene encodes CDR1 SNHLY and CDR2 FYNNEI. The CDR3 runs to 15 residues. The CDR3 sequence: CASSEGTASNQPQHF. The whole variable domain, filled in from reference TRBV2 and TRBJ1-5, reads EPEVTQTPSHQVTQMGQEVILRCVPISNHLYFYWYRQILGQKVEFLVSFYNNEISEKSEIFDDQFSVERPDGSNFTLKIRSTKLEDSAMYFCASSEGTASNQPQHFGDGTRLSIL.

The rearrangement joins TRBV4-2 to TRBJ2-5. The length of the CDR3 is 13 residues. In germline, CDR1 is LGHNA, CDR2 YNFKEQ. CDR3 residues: CASSQAWEETQYF.

The chain links TRBV29-1 to TRBJ2-3; the TRBD1 assignment by TCRdb is unverifiable without DNA. In germline, CDR1 is SQVTM, CDR2 ANQGSEA. This CDR3 is built from 13 residues. CDR3 residues: CSSGRGSTDTQYF.

V is TRBV6-4 and J is TRBJ2-1; lacking DNA, the TRBD2 call made by TCRdb goes unchecked. CDR1 is MRHNA and CDR2 is SNTAGT in the germline V gene. This CDR3 has 16 residues. CDR3 in amino acids: CASSADSGSSYNEQFF.

The chain combines TRBV19 with TRBJ1-1. The CDR3 extends over 11 amino acids. CDR1 and CDR2 from the germline V gene are LNHDA and SQIVND (reference sequence). The CDR3: CASSLYTEAFF.

This sequence joins TRBV7-9 and TRBJ1-3. The CDR3 has 12 residues. The germline V gene has CDR1 SEHNR and CDR2 FQNEAQ (reference sequence). CDR3 sequence reads: CASSLGSNTIYF.

This chain connects TRBV12-3 or TRBV12-4 to TRBJ2-1; TCRdb designates TRBD2, a call that cannot be tested without DNA. The CDR3 runs to 15 residues. CDR3 residues: CASRPGLAGDNEQFF.

The gene calls are TRBV3-1 and TRBJ2-1. The CDR3 loop spans 13 amino acids. The germline CDR1 and CDR2 sequences are LGHDT and YNNKEL (reference sequence). This chain's CDR3 is CASSQITSVEQFF.

The chain links TRBV5-1 to TRBJ1-4; there is no DNA to check the TCRdb D call of TRBD1. This CDR3 comprises 15 residues. Germline CDR1 reads SGHRS; CDR2 reads YFSETQ. This CDR3 is CASSLAMTGEEKLFF. The entire variable domain, with the rest obtained from reference TRBV5-1 and TRBJ1-4, is as follows: KAGVTQTPRYLIKTRGQQVTLSCSPISGHRSVSWYQQTPGQGLQFLFEYFSETQRNKGNFPGRFSGRQFSNSRSEMNVSTLELGDSALYLCASSLAMTGEEKLFFGSGTQLSVL.

The V gene is TRBV10-1, the J gene TRBJ2-2. Germline CDR1 is WNHNN and CDR2 is SYGVQD (reference sequence). CDR3 size: 14 residues. CDR3 loop: CASSSGLDTGELFF.

The chain is built from TRBV5-1 and TRBJ2-1; TCRdb gives TRBD2 as the D gene, but with no DNA this cannot be confirmed. CDR1 and CDR2 (germline): SGHRS, YFSETQ. The CDR3 is made up of 14 amino acids. The CDR3 is CASSRTSGGLGEFF.

CDR3: CASSTTGSEQYF. The chain combines TRBV27 with TRBJ2-7; TCRdb proposes TRBD1, but this gene call is untestable without DNA. Germline V lookup: CDR1 MNHEY, CDR2 SMNVEV (reference sequence). The CDR3 consists of 12 residues.

The CDR3 loop is CASSEAQTPLVYNEQFF. The J gene is TRBJ2-1, the V gene TRBV6-1. Per germline, CDR1 MNHNS and CDR2 SASEGT. The CDR3 runs to 17 residues.